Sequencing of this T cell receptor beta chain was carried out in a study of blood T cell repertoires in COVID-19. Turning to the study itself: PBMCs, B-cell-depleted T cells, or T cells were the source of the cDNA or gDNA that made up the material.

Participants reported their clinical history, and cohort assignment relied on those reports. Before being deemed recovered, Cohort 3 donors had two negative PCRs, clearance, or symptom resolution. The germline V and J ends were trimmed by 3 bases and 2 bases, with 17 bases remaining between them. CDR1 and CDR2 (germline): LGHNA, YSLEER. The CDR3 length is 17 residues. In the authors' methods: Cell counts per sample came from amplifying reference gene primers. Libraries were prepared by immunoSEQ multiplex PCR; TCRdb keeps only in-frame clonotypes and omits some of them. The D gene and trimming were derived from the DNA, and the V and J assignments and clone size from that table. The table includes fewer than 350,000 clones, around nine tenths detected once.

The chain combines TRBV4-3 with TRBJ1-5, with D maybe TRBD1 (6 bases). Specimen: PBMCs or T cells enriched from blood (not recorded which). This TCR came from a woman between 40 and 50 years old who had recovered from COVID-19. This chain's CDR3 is CASSQGKGVGGNQPQHF. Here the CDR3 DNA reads TGCGCCAGCAGCCAGGGGAAGGGGGTGGGGGGCAATCAGCCCCAGCATTTT.